These 24 T cell receptor beta chains were sequenced from one sample in a study of vaccination and CD4 T cells after COVID-19. What these receptors recognize is not known. Indicated treatment: roughly nine-day PBMC culture with coronavirus spike peptide pools or control peptides (ViraFEST assay). With the Oncomine TCR Beta short-read assay, DNA from cultured CD4+ T cells was sequenced. TCRdb fed the PCR reads into MiXCR, producing one record per CDR3 protein. The repertoire includes about 16,000 distinct CDR3 sequences, 57% of them detected once, and 9.4% sits in the top ten. Sequenced: CD4+ T cells from blood, cultured in vitro. These receptors all come from a human donor who had recovered from COVID-19.

V usage is TRBV9 and J usage is TRBJ2-3, with TRBD2 as a possible D gene (6 bases). This CDR3 is built from 14 residues. Germline-derived CDR1 and CDR2 are SGDLS and YYNGEE. V lost 3 bases and J lost 4, with 12 bases in between. CDR3 in DNA: TGTGCCAGCAGCGGCAGACTAGTCCCAGATACGCAGTATTTT. Translating it yields CASSGRLVPDTQYF.

The chain combines TRBV4-2 with TRBJ2-6; D is uncertain. The CDR3 has 18 residues. Germline assignment: CDR1 LGHNA and CDR2 YNFKEQ. V lost 4 bases and J lost 0, with 16 bases in between. The DNA for the CDR3 is TGTGCCAGCAGCCCAACCGAGGCGGCTAGCTCTGGGGCCAACGTCCTGACTTTC. This translates into CASSPTEAASSGANVLTF.

This clonotype was detected a few times. This chain connects TRBV20-1 to TRBJ1-5; the match to TRBD1 covers 10 bases. J lost 6 bases, V lost 3 bases, and 5 bases had no gene match. Germline CDR1 is DFQATT and CDR2 is SNEGSKA (reference sequence). This CDR3 contains 14 residues. Here the CDR3 reads CSARAGQGRQPQHF. The CDR3 bases are TGCAGTGCTAGGGCGGGACAGGGGCGTCAGCCCCAGCATTTT.

The chain combines TRBV6-1 with TRBJ1-1; D gene uncertain. Germline-derived CDR1 and CDR2 are MNHNS and SASEGT. The germline V and J ends were trimmed by 5 bases and 5 bases, with 15 bases remaining between them. CDR3 length: 14 residues. In nucleotides, the CDR3 is TGTGCCAGCAGTAGATTTACGAAGGGAACTGAAGCTTTCTTT. It specifies CASSRFTKGTEAFF.

The rearrangement joins TRBV9 to TRBJ2-1; 8 bases are shared with TRBD2. There are 16 residues in the CDR3. Germline CDR1 and CDR2: SGDLS and YYNGEE. Unmatched junction bases numbered 6, after V lost 0 bases and J lost 4 bases. Written as DNA, the CDR3 is TGTGCCAGCAGCGTAGACGCACTAGCGGCATACAATGAGCAGTTCTTC. Its translation is CASSVDALAAYNEQFF.

In this sample, this clonotype turned up a few times. This chain uses TRBV12-3 or TRBV12-4 with TRBJ1-5; possibly TRBD1 for D (6 bases). The CDR3 consists of 15 residues. Trimming took 8 bases from V and 2 from J, leaving 16 bases between them. The CDR3 DNA reads as TGTGCCAGCGCCCACAGGGAAGAAGGCAATCAGCCCCAGCATTTT. It specifies CASAHREEGNQPQHF.

This clonotype is medium-sized. The chain carries TRBV6-2 or TRBV6-3 and TRBJ2-2; TRBD1 aligns across 11 bases. CDR3 length: 16 amino acids. Germline loops: CDR1 MNHEY, CDR2 SVGEGT. Trimming cost V 5 bases and J 5 bases; bases outside gene matches: 7. The CDR3 DNA follows: TGTGCCAGCAGTATCCCGGGACAGGGGGGAACCGGGGAGCTGTTTTTT. It specifies CASSIPGQGGTGELFF.

This clonotype was detected only a few times. This chain joins TRBV6-2 or TRBV6-3 and TRBJ1-4; possible D gene TRBD1, 5 bases. The V end was cut by 8 bases, the J end by 8 bases, with 21 bases between. CDR3 length: 15 residues. Germline CDR1 is MNHEY and CDR2 is SVGEGT. The CDR3 sequence is CASHSGGPEGEKLFF. In DNA form, the CDR3 reads TGTGCCAGCCATTCGGGGGGACCTGAAGGGGAAAAACTGTTTTTT.

The chain joins TRBV6-1 to TRBJ1-1; unclear D gene. The germline V gene encodes CDR1 MNHNS and CDR2 SASEGT. Trimming stripped 4 bases from V and 1 base from J, with 7 bases between. This CDR3 region has 13 residues. CDR3 sequence (DNA): TGTGCCAGCAGTGCGGACGGGAACACTGAAGCTTTCTTT. Amino acids: CASSADGNTEAFF.

This clonotype appeared a few times. This chain links TRBV15 with TRBJ2-7, with D maybe TRBD1 (7 bases). The CDR3 length is 14 residues. In germline, CDR1 is LNHNV, CDR2 YYDKDF (reference sequence). V was clipped by 5 bases and J by 1 base, with 12 bases between them. CDR3 sequence reads: CATSPRGDSYEQYF. CDR3 bases: TGTGCCACCAGCCCCAGGGGGGATTCCTACGAGCAGTACTTC.

The genes are TRBV20-1 and TRBJ2-3, with 12 bases matching TRBD2. The CDR3 covers 18 residues. The germline CDR1 and CDR2 sequences are DFQATT and SNEGSKA (reference sequence). V lost 3 bases and J lost 0; bases outside the gene matches: 10. The CDR3 is CSASSLTSGRTSTDTQYF. The DNA of the CDR3 is TGCAGTGCTAGCTCACTTACTAGCGGGAGGACGAGCACAGATACGCAGTATTTT.

This clonotype was found a few times. The V call is TRBV19, the J call TRBJ1-2; D perhaps matches TRBD1 (5 bases). V was cut by 7 bases and J by 2 bases, with 17 bases left in between. Germline-derived CDR1 and CDR2 are LNHDA and SQIVND (reference sequence). The CDR3 loop spans 15 amino acids. The CDR3 DNA sequence: TGTGCCAGTACCACCTTGCAAGGGGCGAACTATGGCTACACCTTC. Amino acid sequence: CASTTLQGANYGYTF.

The rearrangement joins TRBV5-1 to TRBJ1-5; tentative D call: TRBD1 (6 bases). CDR1 is SGHRS, CDR2 YFSETQ, per germline. Trimming took off 0 bases at V and 7 bases at J, with 11 bases between the two ends. The CDR3 length is 14 residues. CDR3 sequence reads: CASSLEGGDQPQHF. The CDR3 bases are TGCGCCAGCAGCTTGGAGGGGGGAGACCAGCCCCAGCATTTT.

This clonotype was detected only a few times. This sequence joins TRBV12-3 or TRBV12-4 and TRBJ1-1; TRBD1 might be the D (5 bases). V shed 1 base and J shed 5 bases, with 11 bases lying between them. This CDR3 is 14 amino acids long. CDR3 loop: CASSLVGGGTEAFF. CDR3 nucleotide sequence: TGTGCCAGCAGTTTAGTCGGGGGTGGGACTGAAGCTTTCTTT.

The J gene is TRBJ2-3, the V gene TRBV7-2; 9 nucleotides agree with TRBD2. CDR1 is SGHTA, CDR2 FQGNSA, per germline. With V trimmed by 5 bases and J by 2 bases, 8 bases remained unmatched. This CDR3 has 16 residues. In nucleotides, the CDR3 is TGTGCCAGCAGCCCTTATAGCGGGAGATCCACAGATACGCAGTATTTT. Amino acid sequence: CASSPYSGRSTDTQYF.

The chain employs TRBV5-8 and TRBJ1-2; the match to TRBD1 covers 10 bases. Trimming at V came to 0 bases and at J to 6 bases, leaving 5 bases not matched to a gene. CDR3 length: 15 amino acids. Per the germline V gene, CDR1 is SGHTS and CDR2 is YDEGEE. The CDR3 DNA is TGTGCCAGCAGCTTGGGGGGACAGGGGTTCAATGGCTACACCTTC. Amino acid sequence: CASSLGGQGFNGYTF.

This clonotype was seen a handful of times. The chain uses TRBV7-3 and TRBJ2-2; 12 bases fit TRBD1. Germline V gives CDR1 SGHTA, CDR2 FQGTGA. The V and J ends lost 1 base and 6 bases, in that order; junction bases with no gene match: 3. CDR3 size: 16 residues. This CDR3 is CASSLRDRGHAGELFF. The CDR3 DNA is TGTGCCAGCAGCTTAAGGGACAGGGGGCATGCCGGGGAGCTGTTTTTT.

The genes are TRBV20-1 and TRBJ2-3, with 14 nucleotides matching TRBD2. This CDR3 has 19 amino acids. Losses at the gene ends were 3 bases for V and 0 bases for J; bases not matched to a gene: 11. Germline V CDR1 and CDR2: DFQATT, SNEGSKA (reference sequence). CDR3 bases: TGCAGTGCTAGTTCAGTGACTAGCGGGAGGGATGTGAGCACAGATACGCAGTATTTT. This encodes CSASSVTSGRDVSTDTQYF.

CDR3 bases: TGCAGTGCTACCCTCCCCGGGACGAACACTGAAGCTTTCTTT. Amino acids: CSATLPGTNTEAFF. The chain recombines TRBV20-1 with TRBJ1-1; possibly TRBD1 for D (5 bases). The CDR3 totals 14 residues. Trimming cost V 4 bases and J 1 base, with 13 bases left between them. Germline V CDR1 and CDR2: DFQATT, SNEGSKA (reference sequence).

This clonotype was counted between two and nine times. The V gene is TRBV10-1, the J gene TRBJ2-5; TRBD1 aligns across 9 bases. Losses at the gene ends were 3 bases for V and 5 bases for J; bases not matched to a gene: 13. CDR1 WNHNN and CDR2 SYGVQD come from the germline V gene (reference sequence). CDR3 length: 17 amino acids. DNA for the CDR3: TGCGCCAGCAGTGAAGGAGGGAACAGGGGGCTGTCTGAGACCCAGTACTTC. It is translated as CASSEGGNRGLSETQYF.

The count of this clonotype is one. This chain links TRBV19 with TRBJ2-5, with a tentative D call TRBD2 (5 bases). The germline V gene has CDR1 LNHDA and CDR2 SQIVND (reference sequence). V was pared by 6 bases and J by 2 bases, with 10 bases between. CDR3 length: 13 residues. This CDR3 is CASRVGGQETQYF. The DNA of the CDR3 is TGTGCCAGTAGGGTTGGAGGACAAGAGACCCAGTACTTC.

In DNA form, the CDR3 reads TGTGCCAGCAGTTACTCCGGTTACCAGGGGATGTCAAAGACCCAGTACTTC. The encoded protein is CASSYSGYQGMSKTQYF. V is TRBV6-2 or TRBV6-3 and J is TRBJ2-5; D possibly corresponds to TRBD1 (6 bases). The V gene's germline CDR1 is MNHEY and CDR2 SVGEGT. The ends were cut back, 0 bases at V and 6 bases at J, with 20 bases in the middle. This CDR3 has 17 amino acids.

The genes are TRBV20-1 and TRBJ1-3; no clear D. Germline CDR1 is DFQATT and CDR2 is SNEGSKA (reference sequence). V lost 5 bases and J lost 5, with 10 bases in between. The CDR3 totals 12 residues. CDR3 bases: TGCAGTGCTCGTCATCAGAGAAACACCATATATTTT. It yields the protein CSARHQRNTIYF.

The chain couples TRBV20-1 to TRBJ2-5; 7 bases fit TRBD1. V lost 3 bases and J lost 0; bases outside the gene matches: 1. Germline CDR1 is DFQATT and CDR2 is SNEGSKA (reference sequence). The CDR3 totals 13 residues. The CDR3 nucleotides are TGCAGTGCTAGGGGACAGCACCAAGAGACCCAGTACTTC. Its translation: CSARGQHQETQYF.